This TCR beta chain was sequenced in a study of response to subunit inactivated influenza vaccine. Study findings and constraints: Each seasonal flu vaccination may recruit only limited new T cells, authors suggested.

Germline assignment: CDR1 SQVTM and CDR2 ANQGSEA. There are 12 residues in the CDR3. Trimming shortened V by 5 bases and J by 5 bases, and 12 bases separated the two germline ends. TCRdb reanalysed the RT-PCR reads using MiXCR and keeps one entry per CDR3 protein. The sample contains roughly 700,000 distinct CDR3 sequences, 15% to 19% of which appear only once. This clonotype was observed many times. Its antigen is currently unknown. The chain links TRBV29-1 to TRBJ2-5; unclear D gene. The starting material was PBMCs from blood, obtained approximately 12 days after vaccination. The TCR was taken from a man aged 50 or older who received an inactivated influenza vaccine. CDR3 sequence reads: CSVSTHWETQYF. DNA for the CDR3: TGCAGCGTTTCGACGCATTGGGAGACCCAGTACTTC.